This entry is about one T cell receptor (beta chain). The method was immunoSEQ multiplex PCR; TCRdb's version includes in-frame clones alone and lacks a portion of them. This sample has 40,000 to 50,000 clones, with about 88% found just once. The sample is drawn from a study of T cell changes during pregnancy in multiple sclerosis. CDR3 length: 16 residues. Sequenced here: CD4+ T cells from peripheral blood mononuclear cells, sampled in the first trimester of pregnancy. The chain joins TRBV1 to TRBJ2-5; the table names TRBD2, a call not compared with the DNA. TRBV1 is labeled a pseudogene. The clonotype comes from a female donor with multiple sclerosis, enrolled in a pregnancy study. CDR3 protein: CTSSQVGRTNKETQYF. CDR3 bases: TGCACCAGCAGCCAAGTAGGGAGGACTAACAAAGAGACCCAGTACTTC.